This TCR beta chain was captured in a study of blood T cell repertoires in COVID-19 (dated by TCRdb to the early 2020s). For the wider study: The collaborator samples originated in the United States, Italy and Spain and spanned the acute and convalescent phases of COVID-19. A freely available public database, intended as a resource for researchers studying the immune response to SARS-CoV-2, is where the repertoires were released. The prospective study material was composed of cDNA or gDNA derived from T cells, B-cell-depleted T cells, or PBMCs. The samples were drawn from two sources: the first 160 participants of the ongoing ImmuneRACE study, and 1,000 to 1,500 subjects contributed by 6 global collaborators. Subjects who had been exposed to COVID-19, were actively infected with it, or had recovered from it provided the deeply sampled blood TCRbeta repertoires that made up the dataset. A de-identified subject ID, COVID-19 status, age in years and sex were almost always included in the sample metadata. Where HLA class I and class II types were available, the types were taken from metadata supplied by the sample provider, not from assay-based typing. Study-level results and caveats: Clinical and demographic metadata were provided uncurated, with the amount varying by source and participant.

The CDR3 contains 14 residues, cysteine and phenylalanine counted. Only CDR3 DNA is held: 42 bases, read in frame from base 1. The germline V gene provides CDR1 SGDLS and CDR2 YYNGEE. Trimming removed 2 bases from V and 8 bases from J, leaving 14 bases between the germline ends. One collaborating source in Seattle enrolled patients while the patients were actively infected and followed the patients over time throughout the course of disease. Each collaborating institution followed its own protocols to collect whole blood in K2EDTA tubes. Collaborator samples were shipped for TCRbeta analysis as frozen whole blood, isolated PBMCs, or DNA extracted from either sample type. For this clone: No cognate antigen has been identified for it. The record has no base qualities; no much larger clone is one base away.

TCRbeta CDR3 regions were amplified from genomic DNA by means of the immunoSEQ Assay, a bias-controlled multiplex PCR. The paper's processing steps were these. The number of nucleated cells in each sample was estimated from the amplification of reference gene primers within the assay. To quantify the absolute abundance of each unique TCRbeta CDR3 rearrangement, sequence reads were collapsed and filtered. Productive Simpson clonality was computed per sample as the square root of Simpson's diversity index over productive rearrangements. Entries here come from immuneACCESS through TCRdb and include only in-frame sequences with V and J called. Some clones fail to appear in such tables; in the studies checked, an unresolved V gene covers under half of the shortfall, and the cause of the remainder is unknown. V and J calls and clone size are those listed in that table; D and trimming were worked out from the DNA. Within this sample are about 270,000 clones, with approximately 86% of them counted one time only. Of the sample, around 14% is held by the ten largest clones.

Sequencing was carried out using peripheral blood. The sequence links TRBV9 to TRBJ2-1; TRBD1 is possibly the D segment (5 matching bases). The TCR sequence derives from a woman between 70 and 85 years old with COVID-19, enrolled during active disease. The CDR3 amino acid sequence is: CASSVAAGYDEQFF. The DNA sequence is given as TGTGCCAGCAGCGTGGCGGCAGGGTACGATGAGCAGTTCTTC.